This T cell receptor (beta chain) was documented in a study of blood T cell repertoires in COVID-19. As for the study in general: The United States, Italy and Spain were the sources of the acute and convalescent COVID-19 samples. PBMCs, B-cell-depleted T cells, or T cells were the source of the cDNA or gDNA that made up the material.

The CDR3 runs 14 residues. V lost 5 bases and J lost 6; bases outside the gene matches: 4. Germline assignment: CDR1 MNHEY and CDR2 SMNVEV (reference sequence). In the original workflow: Estimation of nucleated cell counts was performed using reference gene primer amplification. The protocol was immunoSEQ multiplex PCR, while the TCRdb copy is restricted to in-frame clones and leaves out a portion. The V and J calls and clone size were taken over from that table, and D and trimming were inferred from the DNA. The sample yields 100,000 to 150,000 clones, 65% to 90% seen once. The chain links TRBV27 to TRBJ1-5, with 10 bases identical to TRBD1. Sequenced material: peripheral blood. This clonotype was obtained from a woman of 80 years or more with acute or convalescent COVID-19. The CDR3 DNA is TGTGCCAGCAGTGACGACAGGGGGCTTCAGCCCCAGCATTTT. Translation: CASSDDRGLQPQHF.